This T cell receptor (beta chain) is from a study of T cell responses to AZD1222 COVID-19 vaccine. Regarding the study as a whole: Clonal diversity may have been underestimated, and the donors were mostly white British, with more females than males. Breadth and depth of Spike-specific TCRs rose after two AZD1222 doses. At baseline, just six AZD1222 recipients tested seropositive.

Analyses pooled second doses at about 4 or about 12 weeks. Points on this clone: The antigen is undetermined.

Only in-frame clones appear in the TCRdb table, and some are missing; sequencing was by immunoSEQ multiplex PCR. The table lists under 150,000 clones, around 89% of them singletons. The germline V gene encodes CDR1 SNHLY and CDR2 FYNNEI. With V trimmed by 5 bases and J by 3 bases, 4 bases remained unmatched. This CDR3 is 14 amino acids long. The chain combines TRBV2 with TRBJ1-2; TRBD1 matches 9 bases. Sequenced here: peripheral blood, sampled 28 days after the second AZD1222 dose. The source of this sequence is an adult who received the AZD1222 COVID-19 vaccine. CDR3 sequence (DNA): TGTGCCAGCAGTCGGGACAGGGACGACTATGGCTACACCTTC. This codes for CASSRDRDDYGYTF. Variable domain in full (rest from reference TRBV2 and TRBJ1-2): EPEVTQTPSHQVTQMGQEVILRCVPISNHLYFYWYRQILGQKVEFLVSFYNNEISEKSEIFDDQFSVERPDGSNFTLKIRSTKLEDSAMYFCASSRDRDDYGYTFGSGTRLTVV.